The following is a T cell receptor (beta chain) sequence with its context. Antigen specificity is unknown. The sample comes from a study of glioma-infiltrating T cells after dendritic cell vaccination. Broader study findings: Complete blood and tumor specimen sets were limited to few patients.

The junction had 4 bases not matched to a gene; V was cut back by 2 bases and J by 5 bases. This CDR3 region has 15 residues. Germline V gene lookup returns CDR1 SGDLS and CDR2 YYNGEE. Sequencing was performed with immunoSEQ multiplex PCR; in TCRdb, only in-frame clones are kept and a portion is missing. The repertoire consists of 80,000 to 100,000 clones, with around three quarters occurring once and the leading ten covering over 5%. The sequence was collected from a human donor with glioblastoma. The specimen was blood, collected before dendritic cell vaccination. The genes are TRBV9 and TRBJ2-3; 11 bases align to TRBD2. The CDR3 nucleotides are TGTGCCAGCAGCGTGACCGGGACTAGCGGAGATACGCAGTATTTT. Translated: CASSVTGTSGDTQYF.